The rows below give T cell receptor beta chains drawn from one sample of a study of CD8+CD57+ T cells in acquired aplastic anemia. TCRdb reanalysed the reads using MiXCR and keeps one entry per CDR3 protein. This table has 150,000 to 180,000 distinct CDR3 sequences, about 50% appearing once. The sample consisted of sorted CD4+, CD8+, or CD8+CD57+ T cells (not recorded which) from PBMCs. These receptors were obtained from a human donor with aplastic anemia. The CDR3 runs from the conserved cysteine through the conserved F or W. The D gene is left open where the match is weak. The size of a clone is reported for some rows only, either as once, few or many, or as a class for expanded clones.

clone_size: .
d_call: TRBD2
v_call: TRBV24-1
j_call: TRBJ2-5
cdr3_nt: TGTGCCATCAGATCTAGCGGAGAAGAGACCCAGTACTTC
cdr3_aa: CAIRSSGEETQYF

clone_size: many
d_call: TRBD1
v_call: TRBV7-8
j_call: TRBJ1-2
cdr3_nt: TGTGCCAGCAGCCTTAGGGACAGTCGGAACGTTTTTAGTGGCTACACCTTC
cdr3_aa: CASSLRDSRNVFSGYTF

clone_size: few
d_call: .
v_call: TRBV15
j_call: TRBJ2-2
cdr3_nt: TGTGCCACCAGCAGGACGGACAGATTGAACACCGGGGAGCTGTTTTTT
cdr3_aa: CATSRTDRLNTGELFF

clone_size: many
d_call: .
v_call: TRBV19
j_call: TRBJ2-2
cdr3_nt: TGTGCCAGTAGTCATCAGGGTCGGGAGCTGTTTTTT
cdr3_aa: CASSHQGRELFF

clone_size: once
d_call: TRBD2
v_call: TRBV5-1
j_call: TRBJ2-1
cdr3_nt: TGCGCCAGCAACGGGGAGCGGGGGCATGAGCAGTTCTTC
cdr3_aa: CASNGERGHEQFF

clone_size: .
d_call: TRBD1
v_call: TRBV11-3
j_call: TRBJ1-6
cdr3_nt: TGTGCCAATACACCGGGGACAGGTAATTCACCCCTCCACTTT
cdr3_aa: CANTPGTGNSPLHF

clone_size: .
d_call: .
v_call: TRBV20-1
j_call: TRBJ2-3
cdr3_nt: TGCAGTGCTAGCCCCTTCGCGGGGAGTGGGGGCACAGATACGCAGTATTTT
cdr3_aa: CSASPFAGSGGTDTQYF

clone_size: .
d_call: TRBD1
v_call: TRBV20-1
j_call: TRBJ2-2
cdr3_nt: TGCAGTGCGACAGGACAGGCAAACACCGGGGAGCTGTTTTTT
cdr3_aa: CSATGQANTGELFF

clone_size: .
d_call: TRBD1
v_call: TRBV10-3
j_call: TRBJ2-1
cdr3_nt: TGTGCCATCAGTCCGCGGGACAGGGCCAATGAGCAGTTCTTC
cdr3_aa: CAISPRDRANEQFF

clone_size: many
d_call: .
v_call: TRBV27
j_call: TRBJ1-2
cdr3_nt: TGTGCCAGCAGTCTTTCACAGGGAGGCTATGGCTACACCTTC
cdr3_aa: CASSLSQGGYGYTF

clone_size: .
d_call: TRBD2
v_call: TRBV25-1
j_call: TRBJ2-5
cdr3_nt: TGTGCCAGCAGCACCGGGACTAGCTTTGGGCAAGAGACCCAGTACTTC
cdr3_aa: CASSTGTSFGQETQYF

clone_size: many
d_call: .
v_call: TRBV7-6
j_call: TRBJ2-1
cdr3_nt: TGTGCCAGCAGCGCAGGGGGGGGGGTCGATGAGCAGTTCTTC
cdr3_aa: CASSAGGGVDEQFF

clone_size: many
d_call: .
v_call: TRBV7-9
j_call: TRBJ2-3
cdr3_nt: TGTGCCAGCAGGGGAGGAACAGCTAGCACAGATACGCAGTATTTT
cdr3_aa: CASRGGTASTDTQYF

clone_size: .
d_call: TRBD1
v_call: TRBV7-2
j_call: TRBJ2-7
cdr3_nt: TGTGCCAGCAGCTCGGACAGGGAAGTAGGCGAGCAGTACTTC
cdr3_aa: CASSSDREVGEQYF